Sequencing of this T cell receptor beta chain was carried out in a study of vaccination effects on CD4 cells after COVID-19. Study context: Post-vaccine specimens arrived a median 72 days past the second dose.

CDR3 size: 15 residues. V lost 3 bases, J lost 0 bases, and 9 bases lay in between. CDR1 LNHDA and CDR2 SQIVND come from the germline V gene (reference sequence). ViraFEST assay sequencing came after antigen-specific CD4+ T cells were expanded with viral peptide pools. With roughly nine days of culture completed, CD4+ T cells were isolated. The vaccine given was either BNT162b2 or mRNA-1273, in two doses. No vaccinee had earlier SARS-CoV-2 infection, and nucleocapsid antibodies were negative. Supplemented with roughly 10 IU/ml IL-2 and 9.5 to 10 ug/ml peptides, two million PBMC per well were kept in culture. The protocol was immunoSEQ multiplex PCR, while the TCRdb copy is restricted to in-frame clones and leaves out a portion. The sample lists approximately 29,000 clones; over 70% were seen once. In regard to this clone: What it binds is unknown.

This chain joins TRBV19 and TRBJ2-1; D is uncertain. The sample in question was CD4+ T cells from PBMCs cultured with HCoV-NL63 spike peptides, obtained after COVID-19 vaccination. The source of this sequence is a human donor who received a COVID-19 vaccine. CDR3 nucleotides: TGTGCCAGTAGTATCGCTGGAAGCTCCTACAATGAGCAGTTCTTC. This codes for CASSIAGSSYNEQFF. The full variable domain, with the rest looked up from reference TRBV19 and TRBJ2-1, is DGGITQSPKYLFRKEGQNVTLSCEQNLNHDAMYWYRQDPGQGLRLIYYSQIVNDFQKGDIAEGYSVSREKKESFPLTVTSAQKNPTAFYLCASSIAGSSYNEQFFGPGTRLTVL.